Listed below are T cell receptor beta chains from one sample, sequenced in a study of blood T cell repertoires in COVID-19. Assay used: immunoSEQ multiplex PCR; TCRdb lists only in-frame clones, some missing. The sample gives approximately 100,000 clones, roughly 83% of which show up once; 15% to 20% is in the top ten. Sequencing was performed on peripheral blood. Receptors were obtained from a woman aged 60-70 years with acute or convalescent COVID-19. The CDR3 runs from the conserved cysteine through the conserved F or W. Fields, in order: clone size, J gene, D gene, V gene, CDR3 protein, CDR3 DNA. A D gene is named only where the DNA matches it firmly. Size is omitted from some rows. Given values are once, few, many or a class for expanded clones.

once | TRBJ1-2 | . | TRBV30 | CAWIPSRDYGYTF | TGTGCCTGGATTCCCTCACGCGACTATGGCTACACCTTC
. | TRBJ2-1 | . | TRBV7-2 | CASSLSTLYNEQFF | TGTGCCAGCAGCCTATCGACACTTTACAATGAGCAGTTCTTC
. | TRBJ1-2 | . | TRBV28 | CASSLRERNYGYTF | TGTGCCAGCAGTTTGCGGGAAAGGAACTATGGCTACACCTTC
. | TRBJ1-1 | . | TRBV28 | CASSFTVNTEAFF | TGTGCCAGCAGTTTTACGGTGAACACTGAAGCTTTCTTT
. | TRBJ1-3 | TRBD1 | TRBV24-1 | CATSSGTGGNTIYF | TGTGCCACCAGTTCCGGGACAGGGGGAAACACCATATATTTT
. | TRBJ2-1 | TRBD1 | TRBV5-1 | CASSFSGQGALSEQFF | TGCGCCAGCAGCTTCTCGGGACAGGGGGCTTTAAGTGAGCAGTTCTTC
. | TRBJ2-1 | TRBD2 | TRBV19 | CAAGLAAYNEQFF | TGTGCCGCGGGACTAGCGGCCTACAATGAGCAGTTCTTC
. | TRBJ2-5 | . | TRBV3-1/TRBV3-2 | CASSLRRQTQETQYF | TGTGCCAGCAGCCTGCGGAGGCAGACACAAGAGACCCAGTACTTC
. | TRBJ2-3 | . | TRBV7-2 | CASSLGSGTDTQYF | TGTGCCAGCAGCTTAGGATCAGGGACAGATACGCAGTATTTT
. | TRBJ2-1 | TRBD2 | TRBV28 | CASSLGLAPTFF | TGTGCCAGCAGTTTAGGACTAGCGCCCACGTTCTTC
. | TRBJ1-5 | . | TRBV28 | CASSSRYQPQHF | TGTGCCAGCAGTAGCAGGTATCAGCCCCAGCATTTT
. | TRBJ2-7 | . | TRBV4-1 | CASSQDAQAREQYF | TGCGCCAGCAGCCAAGATGCGCAGGCCCGCGAGCAGTACTTC
. | TRBJ1-2 | . | TRBV10-3 | CAISESAIYGYTF | TGTGCCATCAGTGAGTCGGCCATTTATGGCTACACCTTC
few | TRBJ1-5 | . | TRBV2 | CASSSTGLASIRGQPQHF | TGTGCCAGCAGCTCTACAGGGTTAGCTTCTATCCGAGGACAGCCCCAGCATTTT
. | TRBJ2-2 | . | TRBV15 | CATSRVPTGTNTGELFF | TGTGCCACCAGCAGAGTCCCCACAGGGACGAACACCGGGGAGCTGTTTTTT
. | TRBJ2-6 | . | TRBV5-5 | CASSWATATLSGANVLTF | TGTGCCAGCAGCTGGGCGACAGCGACCCTCTCTGGGGCCAACGTCCTGACTTTC
. | TRBJ1-1 | TRBD1 | TRBV7-2 | CASSLRTGQNTEAFF | TGTGCCAGCAGCTTAAGGACAGGGCAGAACACTGAAGCTTTCTTT
. | TRBJ2-3 | . | TRBV30 | CAWSRGGDTQYF | TGTGCCTGGAGCCGAGGAGGGGATACGCAGTATTTT
. | TRBJ1-1 | . | TRBV3-1/TRBV3-2 | CASSRYRVTEAFF | TGTGCCAGCAGCCGGTACAGGGTAACTGAAGCTTTCTTT
once | TRBJ2-7 | . | TRBV4-1 | CASSHLTPTYEQYF | TGCGCCAGCAGCCACCTGACTCCAACCTACGAGCAGTACTTC
. | TRBJ2-7 | TRBD2 | TRBV28 | CASSRLASSYEQYF | TGTGCCAGCAGCCGACTAGCTTCCAGCTACGAGCAGTACTTC
. | TRBJ2-5 | . | TRBV19 | CASSSVAGKQETQYF | TGTGCCAGTAGTTCAGTCGCAGGGAAGCAAGAGACCCAGTACTTC
. | TRBJ1-2 | . | TRBV28 | CASSSFRNNYGYTF | TGTGCCAGCAGTTCCTTCAGGAATAACTATGGCTACACCTTC
few | TRBJ1-2 | . | TRBV10-3 | CATSEGYGYTF | TGTGCCACCTCCGAGGGCTATGGCTACACCTTC
. | TRBJ1-6 | TRBD1 | TRBV18 | CASSIGTGLKNSPLHF | TGTGCCAGCTCAATCGGGACAGGGTTGAAGAATTCACCCCTCCACTTT
few | TRBJ2-1 | TRBD1 | TRBV3-1/TRBV3-2 | CASSQDGDRGDNEQFF | TGTGCCAGCAGCCAAGACGGGGACAGGGGGGACAATGAGCAGTTCTTC
. | TRBJ2-3 | TRBD1 | TRBV11-2 | CASSFDRGYGDTQYF | TGTGCCAGCAGCTTTGACAGGGGTTATGGAGATACGCAGTATTTT